The 29 T cell receptor beta chains given below trace back to one sample, sequenced in a study of T cell repertoires in cytomegalovirus infection (dated by TCRdb to about 2019). The treatment or condition label of this sample denotes: in vitro stimulation with specific CMV peptide epitopes to enrich CMV-specific T cells. Antigen specificity for these receptors is unknown. Sequencing used an Illumina HiSeq 1500. The public sequencing data were trimmed at Q25 with fastp and processed into clonotypes with MiXCR by TCRdb, which kept only in-frame beta chains. Identical CDR3 proteins give one entry, which carries the most common genes and DNA. In all, the sample holds approximately 730,000 distinct CDR3 sequences, and almost 30% of those were seen once. Together, the top ten hold under 15% of the sample. The source material was cultured CD8+ T cells from PBMCs, sampled from culture after CMV antigen stimulation. All receptors derive from a human donor in good health (CMV status not recorded). Some clones in this sample may be carry-over from other donors' samples.

The V and J genes are TRBV6-1 and TRBJ1-4; tentative D call: TRBD1 (5 bases). This CDR3 comprises 15 residues. Germline V gives CDR1 MNHNS, CDR2 SASEGT. With 5 bases removed from V and 4 bases from J, the gap between germline ends came to 14 bases. In DNA, the CDR3 is TGTGCCAGCAGTTACGGGGGGGTAAATAATGAAAAACTGTTTTTT. It codes for CASSYGGVNNEKLFF.

This clonotype was seen more than once but under ten times. The chain has TRBV7-4 and TRBJ1-3; perhaps TRBD1 as D (5 bases). Germline V gene data show CDR1 as SGHVT and CDR2 as SQSDAQ. This CDR3 contains 18 residues. With 3 bases removed from V and 0 bases from J, the gap between germline ends came to 18 bases. The CDR3 nucleotides read TGTGCCAGCAGCTTCTCTCCCGGGGGAGCTTACTCTGGAAACACCATATATTTT. Its protein is CASSFSPGGAYSGNTIYF.

The chain joins TRBV6-6 to TRBJ1-2, with D perhaps matching TRBD1 (6 bases). Trimming took 2 bases from V and 4 from J, leaving 17 bases between them. The CDR3 sequence is 16 residues long. Germline CDR1 is MNHNY and CDR2 is SVGAGI (reference sequence). CDR3 DNA sequence: TGTGCCAGCAGTTACGGGCAGCGTAGGACAGTCTATGGCTACACCTTC. This sequence encodes CASSYGQRRTVYGYTF.

This clonotype was detected only a few times. This chain links TRBV10-3 with TRBJ1-1, with 11 nucleotides matching TRBD1. The CDR3 totals 14 residues. Germline assignment: CDR1 ENHRY and CDR2 SYGVKD. Trimming at V came to 7 bases and at J to 7 bases, leaving 8 bases not matched to a gene. The CDR3 region is CAITEGTGGDEAFF. In DNA, the CDR3 is TGTGCCATCACCGAGGGGACAGGGGGTGATGAAGCTTTCTTT.

This clonotype has only a few counts. The gene calls are TRBV7-6 and TRBJ1-1; 11 nucleotides line up with TRBD1. The CDR3 extends over 17 amino acids. V lost 2 bases to trimming and J lost 5 bases; unmatched junction nucleotides: 10. The germline V gene has CDR1 SGHVS and CDR2 FNYEAQ. The CDR3 is CASSLPAGTGGGTEAFF. The DNA of the CDR3 is TGTGCCAGCAGCTTACCCGCGGGGACAGGGGGTGGGACTGAAGCTTTCTTT.

In this sample, this clonotype turned up a few times. The rearrangement joins TRBV6-5 to TRBJ2-2; 8 bases agree with TRBD2. CDR3 length equals 19 residues. The germline gives CDR1 MNHEY, CDR2 SVGAGI. Unmatched junction bases numbered 17, after V lost 5 bases and J lost 3 bases. As DNA, the CDR3 is TGTGCCAGCAGTAGTTCGGGGGGGGGCGCGTTCAATGACACCGGGGAGCTGTTTTTT. It encodes CASSSSGGGAFNDTGELFF.

In this sample, this clonotype turned up many times. This chain joins TRBV7-9 and TRBJ1-2, with TRBD1 matching 7 bases. CDR3 length: 14 residues. Germline V lookup: CDR1 SEHNR, CDR2 FQNEAQ (reference sequence). The V and J ends lost 1 base and 6 bases, in that order; junction bases with no gene match: 5. The CDR3 protein is CASSLGRQGHGYTF. The DNA for the CDR3 is TGTGCCAGCAGCTTAGGAAGACAGGGTCATGGCTACACCTTC.

The V and J genes are TRBV6-1 and TRBJ2-3; D is tentatively TRBD1 or TRBD2 (5 bases each). V gave up 5 bases and J gave up 3 bases, with 15 bases separating them. The CDR3 extends over 15 amino acids. Germline lookup yields CDR1 MNHNS and CDR2 SASEGT. In DNA form, the CDR3 reads TGTGCCAGCAGTTTCGTCCAGGGACGGACAGATACGCAGTATTTT. It is translated as CASSFVQGRTDTQYF.

This clonotype has a count of ten or more. The V and J genes are TRBV7-2 and TRBJ1-5; weak D call: TRBD1 (5 bases). Trimming stripped 2 bases from V and 0 bases from J, with 8 bases between. Germline V gene lookup returns CDR1 SGHTA and CDR2 FQGNSA. CDR3 length equals 15 residues. The CDR3 DNA follows: TGTGCCAGCAGCTTAACGACAGATAGCAATCAGCCCCAGCATTTT. Amino acids: CASSLTTDSNQPQHF.

This clonotype turned up a few times. This chain links TRBV6-6 with TRBJ1-3; no firm D call. Looked up from germline, CDR1 is MNHNY and CDR2 is SVGAGI (reference sequence). The CDR3 spans 11 residues. Trimming pared 7 bases from V and 4 bases from J, leaving 5 bases between. In nucleotides, the CDR3 is TGTGCCAGCATCGACGGAAACACCATATATTTT. Protein: CASIDGNTIYF.

V and J are TRBV27 and TRBJ2-7; 9 bases line up with TRBD2. Germline V gene lookup returns CDR1 MNHEY and CDR2 SMNVEV (reference sequence). This CDR3 spans 16 amino acids. V lost 4 bases to trimming and J lost 0 bases; unmatched junction nucleotides: 7. CDR3 coding DNA: TGTGCCAGCAGTTCCCTAGCGGGGTTGGCCTCCTACGAGCAGTACTTC. This translates into CASSSLAGLASYEQYF.

The V and J genes are TRBV6-6 and TRBJ1-1; D gene uncertain. With 3 bases removed from V and 0 bases from J, the gap between germline ends came to 11 bases. CDR1 is MNHNY and CDR2 is SVGAGI in the germline V gene (reference sequence). CDR3 size: 15 residues. The CDR3 spells CASSYLHMVNTEAFF. In DNA, the CDR3 is TGTGCCAGCAGTTATCTCCACATGGTGAACACTGAAGCTTTCTTT.

The chain couples TRBV19 to TRBJ2-2; TRBD2 matches at 7 bases. V was clipped by 2 bases and J by 5 bases; unmatched bases: 5. Germline CDR1 and CDR2: LNHDA and SQIVND (reference sequence). This CDR3 contains 15 residues. The CDR3 bases are TGTGCCAGTAGTATAAGCGGGACCCTAACCGGGGAGCTGTTTTTT. Its protein product is CASSISGTLTGELFF.

This clonotype was detected a few times. This sequence joins TRBV28 and TRBJ2-1; TRBD2 aligns across 11 bases. In germline, CDR1 is MDHEN, CDR2 SYDVKM. Unmatched junction bases numbered 8, after V lost 8 bases and J lost 8 bases. The CDR3 length is 14 residues. Here the CDR3 DNA reads TGTGCCAGCCTAGCGGGGGGAGGGATGCATGAGCAGTTCTTC. Amino acid sequence: CASLAGGGMHEQFF.

The V and J genes are TRBV12-5 and TRBJ2-7, with 7 bases lining up with TRBD2. Germline values: CDR1 LGHNT, CDR2 FRNRAP. V dropped 3 bases and J dropped 3; count of bases not matched to a gene: 5. This CDR3 is built from 14 residues. CDR3 DNA: TGTGCTAGTGGTTTCGGCGGGGGTGTCTACGAGCAGTACTTC. As protein: CASGFGGGVYEQYF.

Only a few counts were recorded for this clonotype. The chain links TRBV7-6 to TRBJ2-7, with D perhaps matching TRBD1 or TRBD2 (6 bases each). The germline V gene has CDR1 SGHVS and CDR2 FNYEAQ. V was shortened by 1 base and J by 3 bases, with 19 bases between the two germline ends. The CDR3 is made up of 17 amino acids. The CDR3 DNA is TGTGCCAGCAGCTTAGTCCCCCGGAGGGCAGGGGACTACGAGCAGTACTTC. Protein product: CASSLVPRRAGDYEQYF.

The chain is built from TRBV12-3 or TRBV12-4 and TRBJ1-2; 8 bases align to TRBD1. The CDR3 is made up of 15 amino acids. After removal of 4 bases from V and 2 bases from J, the junction contained 6 bases not matched to a gene. The CDR3 DNA follows: TGTGCCAGCAGTTCGACAGGGGATCCGAACTATGGCTACACCTTC. It encodes CASSSTGDPNYGYTF.

Regarding this clonotype: Being one base from a much bigger clone, this may be a read error. This chain joins TRBV7-8 and TRBJ2-6, with D uncertain. CDR1 is SGHVS and CDR2 is FQNEAQ in the germline V gene. Trimming removed 1 base at V and 3 bases at J, with 13 bases between. CDR3 size: 17 residues. For the CDR3, the DNA is TGTGCCAGCAGCTTAGGGTCAGTAGTGGGTGGGGCCAACGTCCTGACTTTC. Its protein is CASSLGSVVGGANVLTF.

In this sample, this clonotype turned up a few times. The J gene is TRBJ1-1, the V gene TRBV7-2, with D possibly TRBD1 on 6 matching bases. The germline CDR1 and CDR2 sequences are SGHTA and FQGNSA. The CDR3 extends over 13 amino acids. The V and J ends lost 5 bases and 7 bases respectively, with 14 bases between them. The DNA of the CDR3 is TGTGCCAGCAGCCACGGGACACTGTTTGAAGCTTTCTTT. Protein sequence: CASSHGTLFEAFF.

This clonotype has more than one count but fewer than ten. The chain recombines TRBV6-6 with TRBJ2-1, with D tentatively TRBD1 or TRBD2 (6 bases each). CDR3 length equals 16 residues. V dropped 0 bases and J dropped 4 bases, with 13 bases sitting between them. Germline CDR1 and CDR2: MNHNY and SVGAGI (reference sequence). This CDR3 is CASSYSTRGPYNEQFF. The CDR3 nucleotides are TGTGCCAGCAGTTACTCGACTCGGGGGCCATACAATGAGCAGTTCTTC.

This clonotype was seen ten or more times. The V and J genes are TRBV5-6 and TRBJ1-2; D uncertain. V dropped 1 base and J dropped 7 bases, with 20 bases sitting between them. This CDR3 has 16 residues. Per germline, CDR1 SGHDT and CDR2 YYEEEE. The CDR3 sequence is CASSLLREGASGGYTF. As DNA, the CDR3 is TGTGCCAGCAGCTTGTTAAGGGAAGGTGCTTCGGGTGGCTACACCTTC.

This chain uses TRBV5-1 with TRBJ1-6; D gene ambiguous. V lost 0 bases, J lost 0 bases, and 13 bases lay in between. The CDR3 is 18 amino acids. CDR1 is SGHRS, CDR2 YFSETQ, per germline. CDR3 sequence reads: CASSLESSQVSYNSPLHF. CDR3 bases: TGCGCCAGCAGCTTGGAGTCGTCTCAGGTCTCCTATAATTCACCCCTCCACTTT.

This clonotype was counted ten times or more. The chain combines TRBV7-9 with TRBJ2-3; 14 bases agree with TRBD2. The germline CDR1 and CDR2 sequences are SEHNR and FQNEAQ (reference sequence). The CDR3 is 15 residues long. The trim removed 5 bases at V and 5 bases at J, leaving 3 bases unmatched. The CDR3 sequence: CASSPGTSGGDTQYF. The CDR3 DNA is TGTGCCAGCAGCCCCGGGACTAGCGGGGGAGATACGCAGTATTTT.

This clonotype came up a few times. The rearrangement joins TRBV12-3 or TRBV12-4 to TRBJ1-5; D unresolved. V was shortened by 6 bases and J by 4 bases, with 13 bases between the two germline ends. This CDR3 contains 14 residues. CDR3 in amino acids: CASREDRLNQPQHF. DNA for the CDR3: TGTGCCAGCAGGGAAGACCGCCTTAATCAGCCCCAGCATTTT.

This chain joins TRBV6-5 and TRBJ2-3; the match to TRBD2 covers 7 bases. The germline gives CDR1 MNHEY, CDR2 SVGAGI. This CDR3 is 16 amino acids long. Trimming cost V 2 bases and J 2 bases; bases outside gene matches: 7. The CDR3, as DNA: TGTGCCAGCAGTTACGGGGGGGGAGACTTCACAGATACGCAGTATTTT. This gives the protein CASSYGGGDFTDTQYF.

V gene TRBV5-1 combines with J gene TRBJ2-1, with a possible D match to TRBD2 (6 bases). Germline V lookup: CDR1 SGHRS, CDR2 YFSETQ. The CDR3 has 15 residues. The V gene lost 0 bases and the J gene lost 8 bases, with 15 bases spanning the gap. The CDR3 nucleotides are TGCGCCAGCAGCTTGGCGGGGGAAGGGATCCATGAGCAGTTCTTC. It is translated as CASSLAGEGIHEQFF.

This clonotype was picked up many times. The genes are TRBV6-5 and TRBJ1-4, with D tentatively TRBD1 (6 bases). CDR3 length: 16 residues. CDR1 is MNHEY and CDR2 is SVGAGI in the germline V gene. V was shortened by 6 bases and J by 8 bases, with 22 bases between the two germline ends. This chain's CDR3 is CASSPQRTGMVEKLFF. The CDR3 bases are TGTGCCAGCAGCCCACAACGCACAGGGATGGTGGAAAAACTGTTTTTT.

This clonotype was seen repeatedly, ten times or more. V and J are TRBV20-1 and TRBJ2-3; perhaps TRBD1 as D (6 bases). This CDR3 has 17 amino acids. From germline, CDR1 is DFQATT and CDR2 SNEGSKA (reference sequence). V lost 6 bases, J lost 0 bases, and 22 bases lay in between. The CDR3 region is CSAPTGSPRFSTDTQYF. The CDR3 region has the DNA TGCAGTGCCCCGACAGGATCGCCCCGATTTAGCACAGATACGCAGTATTTT.

This clonotype was observed a few times. The genes are TRBV7-9 and TRBJ2-3, with 7 bases lining up with TRBD2. Germline CDR1 is SEHNR and CDR2 is FQNEAQ (reference sequence). Losses at the gene ends were 3 bases for V and 2 bases for J; bases not matched to a gene: 5. The CDR3 sequence is 15 residues long. In DNA, the CDR3 is TGTGCCAGCAGCTTCTCAGCGGGGTCCACAGATACGCAGTATTTT. Translated: CASSFSAGSTDTQYF.